The source of this T cell receptor beta chain is a study of a mutant IDH1 vaccine in newly diagnosed glioma. Study details: There were roughly 62% males and around 40% females among treated patients, whose mean age was approximately 38 years. Antecedent treatment encompassed radiotherapy, temozolomide, or their combination; the majority received both. Study-wide results and limits: In approximately 92% of patients, immune responses induced by the vaccine occurred.

Comment on this clone: What it binds is not known.

Produced via immunoSEQ multiplex PCR; TCRdb's table is partial and in-frame only. The sample lists some 120,000 clones; around 77% were seen once. The time point: week 11, during vaccination. It was 300 ug of mutant IDH1 20-mer peptide that made up each vaccine dose, given with topical imiquimod. The length of the CDR3 is 13 residues. The V end was cut by 4 bases, the J end by 5 bases, with 9 bases between. Germline V CDR1 and CDR2: MNHNY, SVGAGI (reference sequence). The rearrangement joins TRBV6-6 to TRBJ2-1; D remains ambiguous. The TCR comes from a man aged 40-49 years with glioma. The specimen was PBMCs, collected from a glioma patient whose treatment included an IDH1 peptide vaccine. For the CDR3, the DNA is TGTGCCAGCAGTTCCGCGTTTCACAATGAGCAGTTCTTC. Translation gives CASSSAFHNEQFF.